This T cell receptor beta chain was sequenced during a study of regulatory T cells in long-lasting Graves disease listed by TCRdb under 2021. Study-wide context: Persistent Graves' disease was defined as persistently positive TSH receptor autoantibodies together with antithyroid drug treatment for over 5 years. Antithyroid drugs had been taken for approximately 10 years on average by persistent Graves' disease patients in the clinical cohort. A total of roughly 33 samples underwent TCR sequencing: roughly 13 from persistent and about 20 from newly diagnosed Graves' disease patients. The study was conducted in China and was registered as a clinical trial. Patients with persistent Graves' disease were compared with patients with newly diagnosed Graves' disease using TCR sequencing and RNA sequencing of peripheral blood.

CDR3 length: 14 amino acids, cysteine to phenylalanine. Only the CDR3 DNA is retained, 42 bases long and in frame from the first base. V was cut back by 6 bases and J by 7 bases, leaving a gap of 16 bases between them. The germline V gene yields MDHEN for CDR1 and SYDVKM for CDR2. The time point label of this sample denotes: persistent/refractory GD, antithyroid drugs over 5 years with positive TRAb. For both TCR sequencing and RNA sequencing, RNA was extracted from PBMCs in TRIzol. Graves' disease was diagnosed according to American Thyroid Association guidelines. Patients for the study were recruited at an endocrinology department in Xi'an, China. Each patient gave 9 to 10 milliliters of peripheral blood, collected in an EDTA anticoagulant tube. Ficoll Paque Plus density gradient separation was used to isolate PBMCs, and no further T cell sorting was performed. An Agilent 2100 Bioanalyzer and agarose gel were used to assess RNA quality, and a NanoDrop 2000 was used to measure RNA concentration.

Paper-wide results and their limitations: Compared with newly diagnosed patients, patients with persistent Graves' disease had lower TCR Shannon entropy and fewer highly expanded clones, which suggests clonal expansion. Only the TCR beta chain was sequenced and analyzed. The authors acknowledged the small sample size as a limitation that may reduce accuracy. Persistent patients shared more public clonotypes among themselves (2,741) than newly diagnosed patients did (approximately 970). Persistent disease showed preferential use of TRBV28, TRBJ1-2 and TRBJ2-5, whereas newly diagnosed disease favored TRBV20-1 and TRBJ2-1. The study examined only peripheral blood because the primary lesion, thyroid tissue, could not be accessed.

In its sample, this clonotype was seen a few times. What antigen it recognizes has not been identified. It has no much larger one-base neighbor in the sample; base qualities were not kept. Library generation was performed with multiplex PCR. Sequencing used an Illumina HiSeq 4000. CDR3 regions were amplified by Arm-PCR with iRepertoire HTBI primers to construct TCR beta libraries. Gel purification was performed on PCR products prior to sequencing. The study's own analysis went as follows. A total of some 65 TRBV and some 15 TRBJ segments were identified across samples and were used for gene usage analysis of CDR3 amino acid clonotypes. COPE and FqMerger were used to merge the filtered high-quality paired reads into contigs. BLAST was used to align contigs to the IMGT TRBV, TRBD and TRBJ reference genes, and CDR3 was defined following IMGT. Highly expanded clones were defined as clonotypes with a frequency above 0.1%. Shannon entropy was used to measure repertoire diversity, and the Gini coefficient was used to measure V-J evenness. A clonotype was considered public if more than one individual shared it. TCRdb handled the public reads itself, with Q25 trimming in fastp and clone calling in MiXCR, and kept productive beta chains. Each CDR3 protein appears once, grouped with its most common genes and DNA. For this entry, the V and J calls and clone size follow TCRdb and not the study's own pipeline. The sample table lists around 300,000 distinct CDR3 sequences, 20% to 25% of them with a count of one. More than 55% of the sample is in the top ten clones.

The chain is encoded by TRBV28 joined to TRBJ2-4; the best D guess is TRBD1, with 6 bases matching. The specimen comprised peripheral blood mononuclear cells (PBMCs), sampled when the disease was refractory, from a patient treated with antithyroid drugs. This clonotype originated in a female donor with Graves disease. The CDR3 loop reads CASSLPGHGNIQYF. The DNA sequence follows: TGTGCCAGCAGCCTGCCGGGACACGGCAACATTCAGTACTTC.